The source of this T cell receptor beta chain is a study of spatial heterogeneity in lung cancer. TCR cDNA molecules were tagged individually, and each one carried a unique molecular identifier. From the 5' RACE reads, TCRdb called clonotypes with MiXCR, one entry per CDR3 protein. The sample includes some 11,000 distinct CDR3 sequences, 6.2% of them seen just once. Time point here: sample taken at primary tumor resection. The study sequenced unsorted whole RNA from tumor, nontumor lung or frozen PBMC. As concerns this clonotype: A library made for alpha chains picked up this beta chain off target, so its size means little.

CDR1 is SEHNR, CDR2 FQNEAQ, per germline (reference sequence). The CDR3 is 11 residues long. The V end was cut by 1 base, the J end by 7 bases, with 5 bases between. This chain links TRBV7-9 with TRBJ2-7, with D possibly TRBD2 on 5 matching bases. Sequenced here: normal lung tissue next to the tumor, sampled at surgery. This TCR derives from a male donor with early-stage non-small cell lung cancer. The CDR3 is CASSLGEEQYF. The CDR3 region has the DNA TGTGCCAGCAGCTTAGGGGAGGAGCAGTACTTC.